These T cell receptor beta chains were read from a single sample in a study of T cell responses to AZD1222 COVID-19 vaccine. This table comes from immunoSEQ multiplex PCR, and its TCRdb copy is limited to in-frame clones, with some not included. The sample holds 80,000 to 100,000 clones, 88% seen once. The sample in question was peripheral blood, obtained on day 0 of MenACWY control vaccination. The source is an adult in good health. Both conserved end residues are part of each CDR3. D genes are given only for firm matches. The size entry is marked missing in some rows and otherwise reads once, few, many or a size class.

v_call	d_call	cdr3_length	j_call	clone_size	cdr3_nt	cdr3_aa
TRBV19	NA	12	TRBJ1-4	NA	TGTGCCAGTGCCCTGGGGGGTGAAAAACTGTTTTTT	CASALGGEKLFF
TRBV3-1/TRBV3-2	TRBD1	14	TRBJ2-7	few	TGTGCCAGCAGCCAAGCCTACAGGGGCTACGAGCAGTACTTC	CASSQAYRGYEQYF
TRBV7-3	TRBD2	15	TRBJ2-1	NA	TGTGCCAGCAGCCTACGGACTAGCGGGGGGGCCCCGCAGTTCTTC	CASSLRTSGGAPQFF
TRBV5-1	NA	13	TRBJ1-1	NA	TGCGCCAGCAAGGGGGAGCGGAACACTGAAGCTTTCTTT	CASKGERNTEAFF
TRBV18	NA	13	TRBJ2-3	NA	TGTGCCAGCTCACCACCGGCGGGGGATACGCAGTATTTT	CASSPPAGDTQYF
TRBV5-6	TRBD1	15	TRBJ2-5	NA	TGTGCCAGCAGCGGTCCGGGACAGGGACGAGAGACCCAGTACTTC	CASSGPGQGRETQYF
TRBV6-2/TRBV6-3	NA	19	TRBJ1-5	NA	TGTGCCAGCAGTTACCAAGACGGACCGGGGACACAGCGTAATCAGCCCCAGCATTTT	CASSYQDGPGTQRNQPQHF
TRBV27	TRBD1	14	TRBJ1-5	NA	TGTGCCAGCAGTCCCCGACAGGGGAATCAGCCCCAGCATTTT	CASSPRQGNQPQHF
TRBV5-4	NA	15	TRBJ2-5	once	TGTGCCAGCAGCACAAGACCGGCTAGCGAGGAGACCCAGTACTTC	CASSTRPASEETQYF
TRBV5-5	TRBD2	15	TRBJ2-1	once	TGTGCCAGCAGCTTGGTCGCTAGCGGGGGGTATGAGCAGTTCTTC	CASSLVASGGYEQFF
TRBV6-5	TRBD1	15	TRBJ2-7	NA	TGTGCCAGCAGGACTAGGACAGGGGGCCACTACGAGCAGTACTTC	CASRTRTGGHYEQYF